The 15 T cell receptor beta chains reported below all come from one sample, sequenced in a study of blood T cell repertoires in COVID-19. This table comes from immunoSEQ multiplex PCR, and its TCRdb copy is limited to in-frame clones, with some not included. The sample records hundreds of thousands of clones, roughly 90% being singletons. The specimen was PBMCs or T cells enriched from blood (not recorded which). The receptor set was obtained from a woman aged 40 to 50 with acute COVID-19.

This chain connects TRBV27 to TRBJ1-1; 8 nucleotides match TRBD1. Unmatched junction bases numbered 8, after V lost 9 bases and J lost 2 bases. This CDR3 is 14 amino acids long. Looked up from germline, CDR1 is MNHEY and CDR2 is SMNVEV (reference sequence). Here the CDR3 DNA reads TGTGCCAGTAGACCAGACAGGGGAAACACTGAAGCTTTCTTT. Translated: CASRPDRGNTEAFF.

A word on this clone: This sample also contains other DNA sequences that code for the same CDR3. The chain links TRBV7-9 to TRBJ1-1; D is ambiguous. CDR1 and CDR2 (germline): SEHNR, FQNEAQ (reference sequence). CDR3 length: 12 residues. Between the trimmed V and J ends, which lost 4 bases and 4 bases, there was a span of 7 bases. CDR3 DNA: TGTGCCAGCAGCTGGGGAGTCACTGAAGCTTTCTTT. Its protein is CASSWGVTEAFF.

The genes are TRBV27 and TRBJ1-1; 7 bases line up with TRBD1. This CDR3 comprises 14 residues. In germline, CDR1 is MNHEY, CDR2 SMNVEV (reference sequence). J gave up 3 bases and V 8 bases, and 9 bases lay outside the gene matches. The CDR3 nucleotides are TGTGCCAGCTTGATAGACAGGGCACACACTGAAGCTTTCTTT. This codes for CASLIDRAHTEAFF.

The chain links TRBV2 to TRBJ2-1; 11 nucleotides match TRBD1. Germline V CDR1 and CDR2: SNHLY, FYNNEI. The CDR3 is 14 amino acids. The V gene end was trimmed by 6 bases and the J gene end by 9 bases; junction bases not matched to a gene: 7. CDR3 nucleotides: TGTGCCAGCAGAGGACAGGGGGCGGTAGGTGAGCAGTTCTTC. Translation gives CASRGQGAVGEQFF.

This sequence joins TRBV9 and TRBJ1-3; 8 bases align to TRBD1. The CDR3 covers 17 residues. The V gene's germline CDR1 is SGDLS and CDR2 YYNGEE. J gave up 0 bases and V 2 bases, and 7 bases lay outside the gene matches. The CDR3 region has the DNA TGTGCCAGCAGCGTCGGACAGGGTCTGAGCTCTGGAAACACCATATATTTT. It translates to CASSVGQGLSSGNTIYF.

This clone was found once. The rearrangement links TRBV27 to TRBJ1-1; 8 nucleotides line up with TRBD1. Trimming removed 9 bases from V and 4 bases from J; junction bases left unmatched: 4. The CDR3 extends over 12 amino acids. Germline V gene sequence: CDR1 MNHEY, CDR2 SMNVEV (reference sequence). CDR3 loop: CASQDRGTEAFF. The CDR3 bases are TGTGCCAGTCAAGACAGGGGCACTGAAGCTTTCTTT.

V is TRBV11-3 and J is TRBJ1-1; a possible D gene is TRBD1 (5 bases). Deletions cut 1 base from V and 5 bases from J, with 11 bases between. This CDR3 is built from 14 residues. CDR1 is SGHNT and CDR2 is YENEEA in the germline V gene. The CDR3 region is CASSLAAKGTEAFF. CDR3 sequence (DNA): TGTGCCAGCAGCTTAGCTGCGAAGGGGACTGAAGCTTTCTTT.

This chain connects TRBV23-1 to TRBJ1-4; TRBD1 matches 8 bases. TRBV23-1 is placed among ORFs of uncertain function. Trimming removed 6 bases from V and 0 bases from J; junction bases left unmatched: 9. CDR3 length: 17 amino acids. The DNA of the CDR3 is TGCGCCAGCAGAAGGACGACAGGGGTCTCAACTAATGAAAAACTGTTTTTT. Protein sequence: CASRRTTGVSTNEKLFF.

This chain uses TRBV7-9 with TRBJ2-7, with TRBD1 identical over 9 bases. Germline V gene sequence: CDR1 SEHNR, CDR2 FQNEAQ (reference sequence). The junction had 8 bases not matched to a gene; V was cut back by 1 base and J by 7 bases. CDR3 length: 15 amino acids. CDR3 protein: CASSLEENRGREQYF. The CDR3 coding sequence is TGTGCCAGCAGCTTAGAGGAAAACAGGGGGCGTGAGCAGTACTTC. The whole variable domain, filled in from reference TRBV7-9 and TRBJ2-7, reads DTGVSQNPRHKITKRGQNVTFRCDPISEHNRLYWYRQTLGQGPEFLTYFQNEAQLEKSRLLSDRFSAERPKGSFSTLEIQRTEQGDSAMYLCASSLEENRGREQYFGPGTRLTVT.

The J gene is TRBJ1-1, the V gene TRBV30; 10 nucleotides align to TRBD1. Per germline, CDR1 GTSNPN and CDR2 SVGIG (reference sequence). V was clipped by 5 bases and J by 6 bases; unmatched bases: 9. This CDR3 comprises 14 residues. As DNA, the CDR3 is TGTGCCTGGGACTTAGACAGGGGGCGACCTGAAGCTTTCTTT. Its translation is CAWDLDRGRPEAFF.

J is TRBJ1-3 and V is TRBV11-2, with 7 bases matching TRBD1. V shed 1 base and J 1 base; nucleotides not matched to a gene: 4. The CDR3 is made up of 16 amino acids. Germline loops: CDR1 SGHAT, CDR2 FQNNGV. The CDR3 DNA follows: TGTGCCAGCAGCTTAGGTACACAGGGGTCTGGAAACACCATATATTTT. This gives the protein CASSLGTQGSGNTIYF.

This clone was picked up one time. This chain links TRBV2 with TRBJ2-7; possible D gene TRBD2, 5 bases. Trimming cost V 5 bases and J 6 bases, with 11 bases left between them. The CDR3 covers 12 residues. CDR1 and CDR2 (germline): SNHLY, FYNNEI. The CDR3 nucleotides are TGTGCCAGCAGTATATGGGGAGCCGAGCAGTACTTC. This sequence encodes CASSIWGAEQYF.

This chain links TRBV6-1 with TRBJ1-1; no definite D call. V dropped 4 bases and J dropped 5 bases, with 17 bases sitting between them. The CDR3 has 15 residues. CDR1 MNHNS and CDR2 SASEGT come from the germline V gene. CDR3 in amino acids: CASSVAGEGGTEAFF. As DNA, the CDR3 is TGTGCCAGCAGTGTAGCCGGAGAAGGTGGGACTGAAGCTTTCTTT.

The chain recombines TRBV9 with TRBJ2-1; the match to TRBD1 covers 8 bases. V gave up 3 bases and J gave up 4 bases; unmatched junction bases: 6. The length of the CDR3 is 15 residues. CDR1 is SGDLS and CDR2 is YYNGEE in the germline V gene. In DNA, the CDR3 is TGTGCCAGCAGCGCGTCGGGACAGGTGTACAATGAGCAGTTCTTC. Amino acid sequence: CASSASGQVYNEQFF.

DNA for the CDR3: TGTGCCAGCAGGAGACAGCCGAGCTCCTACAATGAGCAGTTCTTC. Translation: CASRRQPSSYNEQFF. The rearrangement uses TRBV6-5 and TRBJ2-1; maybe TRBD1 (5 bases). The CDR3 contains 15 residues. CDR1 is MNHEY and CDR2 is SVGAGI in the germline V gene. V was shortened by 6 bases and J by 0 bases, with 12 bases between the two germline ends.